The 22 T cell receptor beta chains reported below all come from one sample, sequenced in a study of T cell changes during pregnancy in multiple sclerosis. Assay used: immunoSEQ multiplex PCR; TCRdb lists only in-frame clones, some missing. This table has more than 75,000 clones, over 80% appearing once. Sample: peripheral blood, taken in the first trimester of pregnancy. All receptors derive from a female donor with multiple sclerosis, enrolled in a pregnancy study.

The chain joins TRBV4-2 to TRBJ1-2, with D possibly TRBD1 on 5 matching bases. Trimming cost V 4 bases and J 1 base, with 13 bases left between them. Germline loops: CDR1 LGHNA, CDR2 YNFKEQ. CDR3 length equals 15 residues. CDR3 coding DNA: TGTGCCAGCAGCCCGCTGGGGGGACTTAACTATGGCTACACCTTC. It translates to CASSPLGGLNYGYTF.

The chain's CDR3 is CASSSGTRRDYEQYF. The CDR3, as DNA: TGTGCCAGCAGTTCGGGGACTAGGAGGGATTACGAGCAGTACTTC. The V call is TRBV27, the J call TRBJ2-7, with TRBD2 matching 8 bases. Trimming removed 4 bases from V and 4 bases from J; junction bases left unmatched: 9. Germline CDR1 reads MNHEY; CDR2 reads SMNVEV (reference sequence). The CDR3 loop spans 15 amino acids.

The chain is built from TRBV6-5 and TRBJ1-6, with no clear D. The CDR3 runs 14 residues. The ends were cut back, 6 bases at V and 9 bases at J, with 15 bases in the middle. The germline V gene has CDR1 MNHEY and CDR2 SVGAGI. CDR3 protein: CASSPSIRGSPLHF. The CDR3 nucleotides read TGTGCCAGCAGCCCGTCGATAAGAGGTTCACCCCTCCACTTT.

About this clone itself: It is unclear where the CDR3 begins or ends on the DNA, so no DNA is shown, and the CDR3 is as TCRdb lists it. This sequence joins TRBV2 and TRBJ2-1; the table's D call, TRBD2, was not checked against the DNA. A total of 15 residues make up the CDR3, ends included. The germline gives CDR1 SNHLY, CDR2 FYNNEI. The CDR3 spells CASSSSGGQVNEQFF.

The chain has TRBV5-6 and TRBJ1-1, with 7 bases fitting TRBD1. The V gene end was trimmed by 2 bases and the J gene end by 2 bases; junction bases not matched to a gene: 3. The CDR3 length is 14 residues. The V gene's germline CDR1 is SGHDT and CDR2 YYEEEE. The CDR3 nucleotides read TGTGCCAGCAGCTTCCGACAGGGAAACACTGAAGCTTTCTTT. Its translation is CASSFRQGNTEAFF.

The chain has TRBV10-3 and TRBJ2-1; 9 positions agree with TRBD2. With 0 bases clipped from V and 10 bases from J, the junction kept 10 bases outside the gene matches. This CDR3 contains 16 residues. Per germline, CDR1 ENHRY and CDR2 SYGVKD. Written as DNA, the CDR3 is TGTGCCATCAGTGAGTCGGGTGGGGCGGGAGGGTCGGAGCAGTTCTTC. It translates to CAISESGGAGGSEQFF.

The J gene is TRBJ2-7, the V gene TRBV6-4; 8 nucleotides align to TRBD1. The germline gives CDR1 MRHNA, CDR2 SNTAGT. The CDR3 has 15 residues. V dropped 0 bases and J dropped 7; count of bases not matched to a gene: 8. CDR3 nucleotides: TGTGCCAGCAGTGACTCGACAGGGGCTTTTGGAGAGCAGTACTTC. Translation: CASSDSTGAFGEQYF.

The CDR3, as DNA: TGTGCCAGTAGTATAGGTTGGTGGCTTAATAGCACAGATACGCAGTATTTT. Translated, it gives CASSIGWWLNSTDTQYF. V and J are TRBV19 and TRBJ2-3, with D hard to call. The CDR3 length is 17 residues. V was clipped by 1 base and J by 0 bases, with 14 bases between them. Germline V gene lookup returns CDR1 LNHDA and CDR2 SQIVND (reference sequence).

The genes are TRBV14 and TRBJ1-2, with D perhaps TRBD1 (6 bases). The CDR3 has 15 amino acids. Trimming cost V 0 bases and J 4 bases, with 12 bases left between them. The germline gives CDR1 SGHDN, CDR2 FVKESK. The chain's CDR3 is CASSQDLGRGYGYTF. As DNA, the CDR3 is TGTGCCAGCAGCCAAGACCTGGGCAGGGGCTATGGCTACACCTTC.

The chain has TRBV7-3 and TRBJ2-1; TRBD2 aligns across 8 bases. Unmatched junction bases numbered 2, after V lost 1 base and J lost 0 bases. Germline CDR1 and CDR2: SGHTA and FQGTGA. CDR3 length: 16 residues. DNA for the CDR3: TGTGCCAGCAGCTTAAACGGGGGGGACTCCTACAATGAGCAGTTCTTC. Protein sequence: CASSLNGGDSYNEQFF.

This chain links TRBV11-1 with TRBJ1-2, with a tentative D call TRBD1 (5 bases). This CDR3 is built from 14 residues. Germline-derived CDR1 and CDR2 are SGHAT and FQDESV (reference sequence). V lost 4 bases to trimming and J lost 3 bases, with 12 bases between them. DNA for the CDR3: TGTGCCAGCAGCTCGCGGGACGGCCACTATGGCTACACCTTC. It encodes CASSSRDGHYGYTF. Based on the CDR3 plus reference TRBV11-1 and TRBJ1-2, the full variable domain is EAEVAQSPRYKITEKSQAVAFWCDPISGHATLYWYRQILGQGPELLVQFQDESVVDDSQLPKDRFSAERLKGVDSTLKIQPAELGDSAMYLCASSSRDGHYGYTFGSGTRLTVV.

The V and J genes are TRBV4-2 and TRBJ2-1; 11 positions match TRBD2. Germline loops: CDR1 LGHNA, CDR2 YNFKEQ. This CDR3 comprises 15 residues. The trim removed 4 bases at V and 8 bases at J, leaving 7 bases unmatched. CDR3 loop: CASSLGLAGGDEQFF. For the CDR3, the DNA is TGTGCCAGCAGCCTCGGACTAGCGGGCGGCGATGAGCAGTTCTTC.

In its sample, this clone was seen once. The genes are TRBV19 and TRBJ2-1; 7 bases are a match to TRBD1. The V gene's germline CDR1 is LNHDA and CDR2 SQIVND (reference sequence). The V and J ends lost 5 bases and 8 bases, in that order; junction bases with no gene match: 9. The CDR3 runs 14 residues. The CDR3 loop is CASSPTGIIDEQFF. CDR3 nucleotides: TGTGCCAGTAGTCCGACAGGGATAATCGATGAGCAGTTCTTC. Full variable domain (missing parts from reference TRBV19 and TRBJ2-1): DGGITQSPKYLFRKEGQNVTLSCEQNLNHDAMYWYRQDPGQGLRLIYYSQIVNDFQKGDIAEGYSVSREKKESFPLTVTSAQKNPTAFYLCASSPTGIIDEQFFGPGTRLTVL.

The CDR3 loop reads CASSLSGGQETQYF. CDR3 bases: TGTGCCAGCAGCTTGTCAGGGGGCCAGGAGACCCAGTACTTC. This chain links TRBV5-4 with TRBJ2-5; the match to TRBD1 covers 8 bases. This CDR3 has 14 residues. CDR1 and CDR2 (germline): SGHNT, YYREEE (reference sequence). V shed 1 base, J shed 5 bases, and the junction held 4 bases outside the gene matches.

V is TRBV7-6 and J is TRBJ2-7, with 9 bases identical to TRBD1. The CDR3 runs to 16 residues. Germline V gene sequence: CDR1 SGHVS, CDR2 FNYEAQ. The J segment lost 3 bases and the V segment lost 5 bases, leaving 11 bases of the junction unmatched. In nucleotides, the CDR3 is TGTGCCAGCAGCCCCCTAGGGGACAGGGCTTTCTACGAGCAGTACTTC. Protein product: CASSPLGDRAFYEQYF.

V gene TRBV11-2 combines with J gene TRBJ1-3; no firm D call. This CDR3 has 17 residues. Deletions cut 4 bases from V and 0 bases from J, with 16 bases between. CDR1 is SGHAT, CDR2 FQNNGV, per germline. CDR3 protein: CASSSSRLGSSGNTIYF. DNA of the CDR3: TGTGCCAGCAGCTCTAGTAGGCTAGGGAGCTCTGGAAACACCATATATTTT. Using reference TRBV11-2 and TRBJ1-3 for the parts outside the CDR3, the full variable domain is EAGVAQSPRYKIIEKRQSVAFWCNPISGHATLYWYQQILGQGPKLLIQFQNNGVVDDSQLPKDRFSAERLKGVDSTLKIQPAKLEDSAVYLCASSSSRLGSSGNTIYFGEGSWLTVV.

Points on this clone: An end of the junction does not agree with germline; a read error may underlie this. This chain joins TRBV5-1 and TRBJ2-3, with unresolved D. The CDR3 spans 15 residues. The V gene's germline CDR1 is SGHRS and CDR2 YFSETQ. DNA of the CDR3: TGCGCCAGCAGCTTGGTGTCGAACAGCAAAGATACGCAGTATTTT. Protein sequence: CASSLVSNSKDTQYF. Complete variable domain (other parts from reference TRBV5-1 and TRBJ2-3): KAGVTQTPRYLIKTRGQQVTLSCSPISGHRSVSWYQQTPGQGLQFLFEYFSETQRNKGNFPGRFSGRQFSNSRSEMNVSTLELGDSALYLCASSLVSNSKDTQYFGPGTRLTVL.

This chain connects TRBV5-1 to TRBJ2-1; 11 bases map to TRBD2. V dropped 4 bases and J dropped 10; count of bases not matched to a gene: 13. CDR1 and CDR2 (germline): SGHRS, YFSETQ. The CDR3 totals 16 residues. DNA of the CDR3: TGCGCCAGCAGCCCTTCAACTAGCGGGAGTCCCACAGAGCAGTTCTTC. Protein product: CASSPSTSGSPTEQFF.

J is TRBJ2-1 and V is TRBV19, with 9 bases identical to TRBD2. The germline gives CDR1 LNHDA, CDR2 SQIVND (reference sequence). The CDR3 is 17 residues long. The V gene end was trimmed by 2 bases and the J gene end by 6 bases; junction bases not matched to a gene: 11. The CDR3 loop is CASSILGARGGRNEQFF. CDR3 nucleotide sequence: TGTGCCAGTAGTATATTGGGAGCGCGGGGGGGCCGCAATGAGCAGTTCTTC.

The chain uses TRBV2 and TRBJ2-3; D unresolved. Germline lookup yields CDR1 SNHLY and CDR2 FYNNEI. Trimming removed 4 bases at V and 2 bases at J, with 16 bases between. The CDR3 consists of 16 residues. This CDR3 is CASSVAGRRYTDTQYF. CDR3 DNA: TGTGCCAGCAGTGTAGCCGGCAGGCGATACACAGATACGCAGTATTTT.

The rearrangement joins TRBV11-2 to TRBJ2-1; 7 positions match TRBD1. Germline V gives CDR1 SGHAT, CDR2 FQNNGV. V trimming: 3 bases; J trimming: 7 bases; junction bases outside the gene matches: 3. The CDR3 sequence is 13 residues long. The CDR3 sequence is CASSFRGLNEQFF. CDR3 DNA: TGTGCCAGCAGCTTTAGGGGGCTTAATGAGCAGTTCTTC.

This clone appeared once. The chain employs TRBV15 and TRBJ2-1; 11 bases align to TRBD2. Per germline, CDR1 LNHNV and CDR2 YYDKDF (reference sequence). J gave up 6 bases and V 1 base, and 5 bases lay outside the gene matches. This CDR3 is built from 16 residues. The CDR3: CATSRVGLAVINEQFF. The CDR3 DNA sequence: TGTGCCACCAGCAGAGTGGGACTAGCGGTTATCAATGAGCAGTTCTTC.